The present TCR beta chain was sequenced within a study of blood T cell repertoires in COVID-19. In the study overall: From T cells, B-cell-depleted T cells, or PBMCs came the material, which was cDNA or gDNA.

While infection was still active, Seattle patients were enrolled and then followed longitudinally. Trimming shortened V by 3 bases and J by 2 bases, and 16 bases separated the two germline ends. Germline V gene data show CDR1 as KGHSH and CDR2 as LQKENI. The CDR3 length is 16 residues. This clone showed up just once. In the authors' methods: Nucleated cell number was recorded as an estimate derived from reference gene primer amplification. Libraries were prepared by immunoSEQ multiplex PCR; TCRdb keeps only in-frame clonotypes and omits some of them. For V, J and clone size, that table is used; D and trimming come from the DNA. The sample includes approximately 320,000 clones, nearly 90% of them seen just once.

V is TRBV18 and J is TRBJ1-2; D gene unclear. Sequenced material: peripheral blood. The origin of this receptor is a woman aged 30 to 39 with COVID-19, enrolled during active disease. CDR3 DNA: TGTGCCAGCTCACCCCGGGAAGCAGATAAAAACTATGGCTACACCTTC. It specifies CASSPREADKNYGYTF.